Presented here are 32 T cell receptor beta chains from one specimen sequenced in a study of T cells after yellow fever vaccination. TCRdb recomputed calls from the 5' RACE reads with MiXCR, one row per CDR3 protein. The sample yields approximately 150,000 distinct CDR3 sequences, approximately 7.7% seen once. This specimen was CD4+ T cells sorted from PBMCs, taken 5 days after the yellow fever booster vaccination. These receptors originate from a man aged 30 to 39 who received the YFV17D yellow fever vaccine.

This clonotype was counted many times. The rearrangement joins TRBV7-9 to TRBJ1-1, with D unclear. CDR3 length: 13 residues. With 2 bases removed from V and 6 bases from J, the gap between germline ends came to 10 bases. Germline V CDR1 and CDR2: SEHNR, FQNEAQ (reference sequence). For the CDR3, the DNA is TGTGCCAGCAGCTTAATGGGAGGAGCTGAAGCTTTCTTT. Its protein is CASSLMGGAEAFF.

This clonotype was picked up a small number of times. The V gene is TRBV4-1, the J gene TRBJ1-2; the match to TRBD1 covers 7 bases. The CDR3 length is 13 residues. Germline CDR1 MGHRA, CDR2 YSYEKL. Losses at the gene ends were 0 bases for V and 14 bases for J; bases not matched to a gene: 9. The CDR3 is CASSQDPWDRVTF. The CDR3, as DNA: TGCGCCAGCAGCCAAGACCCCTGGGACAGAGTAACCTTC.

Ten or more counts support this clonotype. CDR3 nucleotide sequence: TGCGCCAGCAGCTTTTGGCGGGAGGGCCGGCACGAGCAGTACTTC. Amino acid sequence: CASSFWREGRHEQYF. This chain links TRBV5-1 with TRBJ2-7, with 9 nucleotides matching TRBD2. The germline CDR1 and CDR2 sequences are SGHRS and YFSETQ. There are 15 residues in the CDR3. V trimming: 2 bases; J trimming: 5 bases; junction bases outside the gene matches: 8.

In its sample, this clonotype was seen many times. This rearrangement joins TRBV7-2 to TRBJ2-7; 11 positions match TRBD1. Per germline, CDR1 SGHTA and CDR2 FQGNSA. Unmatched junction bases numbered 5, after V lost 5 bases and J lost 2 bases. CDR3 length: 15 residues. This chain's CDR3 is CASSLGQGVPYEQYF. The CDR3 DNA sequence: TGTGCCAGCAGCCTGGGACAGGGGGTGCCCTACGAGCAGTACTTC.

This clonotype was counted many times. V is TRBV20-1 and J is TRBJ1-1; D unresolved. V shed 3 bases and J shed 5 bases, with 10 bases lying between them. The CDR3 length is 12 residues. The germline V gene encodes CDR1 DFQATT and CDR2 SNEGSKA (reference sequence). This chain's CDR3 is CSASEGLTEAFF. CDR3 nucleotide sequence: TGCAGTGCTAGTGAAGGGCTGACTGAAGCTTTCTTT.

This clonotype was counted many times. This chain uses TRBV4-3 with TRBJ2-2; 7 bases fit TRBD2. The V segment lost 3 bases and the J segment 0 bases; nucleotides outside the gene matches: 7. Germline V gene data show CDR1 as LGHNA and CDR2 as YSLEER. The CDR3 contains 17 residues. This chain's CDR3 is CASSHTPGTTNTGELFF. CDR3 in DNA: TGCGCCAGCAGCCACACCCCGGGGACTACGAACACCGGGGAGCTGTTTTTT.

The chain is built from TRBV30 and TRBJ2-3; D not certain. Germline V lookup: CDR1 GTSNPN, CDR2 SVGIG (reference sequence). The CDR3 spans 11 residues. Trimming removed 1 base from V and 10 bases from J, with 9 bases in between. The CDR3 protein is CAWSDSTPQYF. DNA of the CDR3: TGTGCCTGGAGTGATTCCACGCCGCAGTATTTT.

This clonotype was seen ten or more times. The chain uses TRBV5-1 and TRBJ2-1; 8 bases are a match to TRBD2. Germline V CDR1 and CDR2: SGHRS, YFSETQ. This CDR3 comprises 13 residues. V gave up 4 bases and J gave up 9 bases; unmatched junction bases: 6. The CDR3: CASSDGRAPEQFF. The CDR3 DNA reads TGCGCCAGCAGCGACGGGAGGGCCCCTGAGCAGTTCTTC.

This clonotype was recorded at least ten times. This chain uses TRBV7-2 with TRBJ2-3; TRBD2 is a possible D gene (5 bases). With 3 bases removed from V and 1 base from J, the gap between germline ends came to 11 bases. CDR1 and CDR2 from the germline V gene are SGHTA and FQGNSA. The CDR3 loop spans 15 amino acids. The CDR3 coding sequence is TGTGCCAGCAGCTTTTTTGTCGGGGGCACAGATACGCAGTATTTT. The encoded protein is CASSFFVGGTDTQYF.

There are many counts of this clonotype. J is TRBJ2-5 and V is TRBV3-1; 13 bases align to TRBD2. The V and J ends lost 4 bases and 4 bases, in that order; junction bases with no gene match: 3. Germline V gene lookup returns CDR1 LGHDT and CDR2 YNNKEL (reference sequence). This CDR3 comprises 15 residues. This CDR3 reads CASSPRLAGGETQYF. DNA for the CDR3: TGTGCCAGCAGCCCGCGACTAGCGGGAGGAGAGACCCAGTACTTC.

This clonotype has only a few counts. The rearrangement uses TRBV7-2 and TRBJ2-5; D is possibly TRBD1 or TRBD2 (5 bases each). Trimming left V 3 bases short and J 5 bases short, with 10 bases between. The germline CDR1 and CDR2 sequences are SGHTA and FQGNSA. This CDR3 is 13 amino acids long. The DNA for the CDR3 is TGTGCCAGCAGCTTCGGGACCGGGGAGACCCAGTACTTC. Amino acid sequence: CASSFGTGETQYF.

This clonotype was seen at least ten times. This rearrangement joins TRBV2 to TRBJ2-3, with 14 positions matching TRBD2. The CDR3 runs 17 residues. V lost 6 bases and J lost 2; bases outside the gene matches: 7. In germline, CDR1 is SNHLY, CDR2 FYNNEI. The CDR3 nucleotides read TGTGCCAGCAGATACGGGACTAGCGGGGGTTACACAGATACGCAGTATTTT. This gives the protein CASRYGTSGGYTDTQYF. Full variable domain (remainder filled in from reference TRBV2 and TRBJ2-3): EPEVTQTPSHQVTQMGQEVILRCVPISNHLYFYWYRQILGQKVEFLVSFYNNEISEKSEIFDDQFSVERPDGSNFTLKIRSTKLEDSAMYFCASRYGTSGGYTDTQYFGPGTRLTVL.

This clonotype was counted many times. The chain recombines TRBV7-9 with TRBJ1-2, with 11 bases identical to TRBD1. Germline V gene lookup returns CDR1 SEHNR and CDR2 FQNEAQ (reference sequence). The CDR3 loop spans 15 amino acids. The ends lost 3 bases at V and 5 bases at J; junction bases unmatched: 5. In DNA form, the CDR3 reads TGTGCCAGCAGCTTCGGACAGGGGGCGGAGTATGGCTACACCTTC. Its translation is CASSFGQGAEYGYTF. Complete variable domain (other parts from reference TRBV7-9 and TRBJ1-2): DTGVSQNPRHKITKRGQNVTFRCDPISEHNRLYWYRQTLGQGPEFLTYFQNEAQLEKSRLLSDRFSAERPKGSFSTLEIQRTEQGDSAMYLCASSFGQGAEYGYTFGSGTRLTVV.

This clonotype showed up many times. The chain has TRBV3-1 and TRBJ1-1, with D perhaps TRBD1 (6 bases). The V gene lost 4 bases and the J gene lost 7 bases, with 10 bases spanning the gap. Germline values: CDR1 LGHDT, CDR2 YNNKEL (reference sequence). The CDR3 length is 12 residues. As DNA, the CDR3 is TGTGCCAGCAGCCGAGGGGGTATTGAAGCTTTCTTT. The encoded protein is CASSRGGIEAFF. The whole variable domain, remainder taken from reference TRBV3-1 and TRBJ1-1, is DTAVSQTPKYLVTQMGNDKSIKCEQNLGHDTMYWYKQDSKKFLKIMFSYNNKELIINETVPNRFSPKSPDKAHLNLHINSLELGDSAVYFCASSRGGIEAFFGQGTRLTVV.

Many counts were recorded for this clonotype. This CDR3 reads CASSFTGGSGELFF. DNA of the CDR3: TGTGCCAGCAGCTTTACAGGGGGAAGCGGGGAGCTGTTTTTT. The chain links TRBV11-2 to TRBJ2-2; 8 positions match TRBD1. This CDR3 spans 14 amino acids. The ends lost 3 bases at V and 7 bases at J; junction bases unmatched: 4. The germline V gene has CDR1 SGHAT and CDR2 FQNNGV.

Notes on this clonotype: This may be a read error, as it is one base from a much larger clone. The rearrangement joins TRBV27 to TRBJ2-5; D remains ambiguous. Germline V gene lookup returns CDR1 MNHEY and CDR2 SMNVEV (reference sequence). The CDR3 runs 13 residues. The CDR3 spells CTSSSPSQGTQYF. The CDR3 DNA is TGTACCAGCAGTTCCCCATCACAAGGGACCCAGTACTTC.

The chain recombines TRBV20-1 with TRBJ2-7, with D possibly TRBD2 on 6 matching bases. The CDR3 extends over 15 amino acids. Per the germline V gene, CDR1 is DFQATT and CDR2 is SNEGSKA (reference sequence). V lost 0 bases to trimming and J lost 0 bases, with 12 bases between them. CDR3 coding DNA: TGCAGTGCTAGAGATTTTCGGGGAGGCTCCTACGAGCAGTACTTC. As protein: CSARDFRGGSYEQYF.

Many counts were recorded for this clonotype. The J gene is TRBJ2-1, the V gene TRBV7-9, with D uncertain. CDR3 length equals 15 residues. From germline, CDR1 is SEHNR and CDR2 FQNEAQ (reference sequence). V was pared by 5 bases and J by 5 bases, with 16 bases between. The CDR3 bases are TGTGCCAGCAGCGCTGGCGCGCAGATAAACAATGAGCAGTTCTTC. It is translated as CASSAGAQINNEQFF.

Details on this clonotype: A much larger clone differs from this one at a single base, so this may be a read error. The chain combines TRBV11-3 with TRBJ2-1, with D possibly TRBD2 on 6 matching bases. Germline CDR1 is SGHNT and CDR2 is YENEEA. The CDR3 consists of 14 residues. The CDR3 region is CASRPTSSHNEQFF. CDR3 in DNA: TGTGCCAGCAGGCCCACTAGCTCCCACAATGAGCAGTTCTTC.

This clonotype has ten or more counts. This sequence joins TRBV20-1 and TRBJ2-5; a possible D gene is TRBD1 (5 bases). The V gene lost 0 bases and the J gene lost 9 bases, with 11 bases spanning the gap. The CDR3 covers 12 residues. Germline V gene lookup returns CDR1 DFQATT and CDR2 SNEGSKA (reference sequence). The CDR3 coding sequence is TGCAGTGCTAGAGATCACCAGGGTCCCCAGTACTTC. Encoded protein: CSARDHQGPQYF.

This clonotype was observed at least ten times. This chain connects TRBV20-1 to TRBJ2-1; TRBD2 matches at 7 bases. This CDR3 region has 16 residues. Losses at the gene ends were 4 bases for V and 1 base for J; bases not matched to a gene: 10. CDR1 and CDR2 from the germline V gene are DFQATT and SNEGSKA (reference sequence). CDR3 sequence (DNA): TGCAGTGCTATCATGCCACTAGCGTCGTCCTACAATGAGCAGTTCTTC. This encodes CSAIMPLASSYNEQFF.

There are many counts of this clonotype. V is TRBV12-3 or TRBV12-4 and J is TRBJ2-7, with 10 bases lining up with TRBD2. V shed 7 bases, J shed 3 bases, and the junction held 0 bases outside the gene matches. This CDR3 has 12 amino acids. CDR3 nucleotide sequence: TGTGCCAGCACTAGCGGGAGCTACGAGCAGTACTTC. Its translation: CASTSGSYEQYF.

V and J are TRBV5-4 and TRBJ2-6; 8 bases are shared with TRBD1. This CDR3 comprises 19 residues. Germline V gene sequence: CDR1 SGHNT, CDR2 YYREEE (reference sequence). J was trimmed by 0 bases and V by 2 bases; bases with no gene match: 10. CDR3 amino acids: CASSFEAGTGYSGANVLTF. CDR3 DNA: TGTGCCAGCAGCTTTGAAGCCGGGACAGGCTACTCTGGGGCCAACGTCCTGACTTTC.

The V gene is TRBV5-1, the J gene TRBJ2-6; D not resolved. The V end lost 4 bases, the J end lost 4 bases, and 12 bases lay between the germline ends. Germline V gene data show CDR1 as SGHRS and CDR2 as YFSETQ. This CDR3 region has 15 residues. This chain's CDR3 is CASSLLTSGANVLTF. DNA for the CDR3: TGCGCCAGCAGCCTACTTACCTCCGGGGCCAACGTCCTGACTTTC. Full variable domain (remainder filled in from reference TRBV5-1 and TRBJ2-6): KAGVTQTPRYLIKTRGQQVTLSCSPISGHRSVSWYQQTPGQGLQFLFEYFSETQRNKGNFPGRFSGRQFSNSRSEMNVSTLELGDSALYLCASSLLTSGANVLTFGAGSRLTVL.

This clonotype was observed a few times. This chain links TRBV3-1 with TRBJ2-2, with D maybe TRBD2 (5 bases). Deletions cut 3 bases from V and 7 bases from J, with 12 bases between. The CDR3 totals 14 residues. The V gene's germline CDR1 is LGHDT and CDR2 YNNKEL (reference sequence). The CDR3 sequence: CASSHDYRVGELFF. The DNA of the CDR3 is TGTGCCAGCAGCCACGACTACCGGGTCGGGGAGCTGTTTTTT.

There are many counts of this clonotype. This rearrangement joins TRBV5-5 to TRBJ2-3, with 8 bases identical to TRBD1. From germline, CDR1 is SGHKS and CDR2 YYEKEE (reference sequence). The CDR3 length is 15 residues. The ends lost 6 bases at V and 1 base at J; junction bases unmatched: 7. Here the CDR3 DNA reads TGTGCCAGCACCCGGGACAGGCTTGGCACAGATACGCAGTATTTT. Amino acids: CASTRDRLGTDTQYF.

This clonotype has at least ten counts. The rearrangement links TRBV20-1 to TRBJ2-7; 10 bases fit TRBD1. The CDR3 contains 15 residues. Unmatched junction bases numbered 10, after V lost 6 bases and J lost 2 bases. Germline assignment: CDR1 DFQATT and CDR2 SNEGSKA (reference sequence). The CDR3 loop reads CSANGGQGRTYEQYF. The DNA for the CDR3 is TGCAGTGCAAACGGGGGACAGGGGAGGACCTACGAGCAGTACTTC.

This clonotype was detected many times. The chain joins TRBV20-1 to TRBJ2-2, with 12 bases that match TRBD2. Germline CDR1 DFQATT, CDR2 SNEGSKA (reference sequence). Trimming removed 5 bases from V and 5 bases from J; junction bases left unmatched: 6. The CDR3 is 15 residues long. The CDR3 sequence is CSALPSGRVTGELFF. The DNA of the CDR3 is TGCAGTGCTCTCCCTAGCGGGAGGGTAACCGGGGAGCTGTTTTTT.

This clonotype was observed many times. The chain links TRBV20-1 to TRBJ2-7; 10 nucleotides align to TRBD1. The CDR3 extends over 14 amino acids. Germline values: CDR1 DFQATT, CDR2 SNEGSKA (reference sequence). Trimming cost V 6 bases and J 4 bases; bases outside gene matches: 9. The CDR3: CSATDRGRGYEQYF. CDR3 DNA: TGCAGTGCCACAGACAGGGGGCGCGGGTACGAGCAGTACTTC.

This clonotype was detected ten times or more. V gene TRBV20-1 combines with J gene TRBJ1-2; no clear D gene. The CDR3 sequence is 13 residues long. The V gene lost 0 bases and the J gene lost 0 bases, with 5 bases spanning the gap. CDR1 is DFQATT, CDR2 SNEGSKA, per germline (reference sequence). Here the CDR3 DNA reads TGCAGTGCTAGAGACCGCCCTAACTATGGCTACACCTTC. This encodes CSARDRPNYGYTF.

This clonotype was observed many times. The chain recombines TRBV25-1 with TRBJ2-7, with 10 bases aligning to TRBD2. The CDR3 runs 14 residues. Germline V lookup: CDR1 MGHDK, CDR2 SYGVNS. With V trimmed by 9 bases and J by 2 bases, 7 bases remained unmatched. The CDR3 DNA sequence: TGTGCCAGTGCCTGGACTAGCGGTCCCTACGAGCAGTACTTC. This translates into CASAWTSGPYEQYF.

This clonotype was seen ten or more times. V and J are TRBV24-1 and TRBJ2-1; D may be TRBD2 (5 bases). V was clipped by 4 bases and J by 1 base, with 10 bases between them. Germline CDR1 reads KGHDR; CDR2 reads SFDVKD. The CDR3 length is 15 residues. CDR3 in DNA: TGTGCCACCAGTGACCCTCGGACTTCCTACAATGAGCAGTTCTTC. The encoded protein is CATSDPRTSYNEQFF.